The TCR beta chain under discussion was sequenced for a study of cytomegalovirus exposure and HLA in healthy donors. The study, taken as a whole, reports: Many donors shared some public TCRs, even though most TCR sequences were rare.

A single count supports this clone. The antigen is undetermined. Despite likely unrecorded immune exposures, the donors were nominally healthy at the time of sampling. For the donor in question, CMV serostatus went unrecorded. The CDR3 has 14 residues. CDR1 and CDR2 from the germline V gene are SGHRS and YFSETQ. Trimming cost V 5 bases and J 0 bases, with 10 bases left between them. Both 60 Vbeta primers and 13 Jbeta primers went into the PCR. Method: immunoSEQ multiplex PCR; TCRdb's copy keeps in-frame clones and lacks some. The table records some 140,000 clones, about four fifths of them present only once.

The source material was PBMCs. The V gene is TRBV5-1, the J gene TRBJ2-3; D is possibly TRBD2 (6 bases). This receptor was taken from a man under 40 in good health. The chain's CDR3 is CASSGTSSTDTQYF. CDR3 DNA: TGCGCCAGCAGTGGGACTTCTAGCACAGATACGCAGTATTTT. The full variable domain, in which reference TRBV5-1 and TRBJ2-3 provide the parts outside the CDR3, is KAGVTQTPRYLIKTRGQQVTLSCSPISGHRSVSWYQQTPGQGLQFLFEYFSETQRNKGNFPGRFSGRQFSNSRSEMNVSTLELGDSALYLCASSGTSSTDTQYFGPGTRLTVL.